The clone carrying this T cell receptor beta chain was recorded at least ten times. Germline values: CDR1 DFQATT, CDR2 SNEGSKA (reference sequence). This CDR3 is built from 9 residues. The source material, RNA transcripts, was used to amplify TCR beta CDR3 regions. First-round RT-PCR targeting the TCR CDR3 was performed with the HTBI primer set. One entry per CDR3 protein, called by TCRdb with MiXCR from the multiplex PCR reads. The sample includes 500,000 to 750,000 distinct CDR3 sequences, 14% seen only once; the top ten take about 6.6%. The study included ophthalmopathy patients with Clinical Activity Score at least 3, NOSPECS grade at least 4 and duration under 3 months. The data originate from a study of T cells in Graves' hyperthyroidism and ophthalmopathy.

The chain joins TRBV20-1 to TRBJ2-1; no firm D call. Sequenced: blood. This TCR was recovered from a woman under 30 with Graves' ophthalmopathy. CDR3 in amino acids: CSAAWQQFF. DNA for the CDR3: TGCAGCGCCGCTTGGCAGCAGTTCTTC.